One and the same sample provided the 20 T cell receptor beta chains below, sequenced in a study of shared clonotypes between healthy human individuals. TCRdb's copy holds only in-frame clones and misses some; the assay was immunoSEQ multiplex PCR. Altogether about 330,000 clones are present, around 74% being singletons, with the ten largest covering 10%. The sequencing input was memory CD4+ T cells sorted from blood. Regarding subset: CD45RA-negative fraction. These receptors all stem from a man aged 30 to 45 in good health.

The chain carries TRBV7-9 and TRBJ1-1; D not resolved. This CDR3 has 12 residues. The germline V gene encodes CDR1 SEHNR and CDR2 FQNEAQ (reference sequence). V lost 5 bases and J 4 bases, leaving 8 bases between the germline ends. CDR3 in amino acids: CASSPAGTEAFF. The CDR3 DNA follows: TGTGCCAGCAGCCCTGCTGGCACTGAAGCTTTCTTT.

This rearrangement joins TRBV7-9 to TRBJ2-1; 7 nucleotides match TRBD2. The CDR3 consists of 17 residues. With V trimmed by 7 bases and J by 1 base, 13 bases remained unmatched. In germline, CDR1 is SEHNR, CDR2 FQNEAQ (reference sequence). The CDR3 reads CASTWVAGVESYNEQFF. DNA for the CDR3: TGTGCCAGCACATGGGTCGCGGGAGTAGAATCCTACAATGAGCAGTTCTTC.

The CDR3 region is CASSPVGPRNEKLFF. The CDR3 region has the DNA TGCGCCAGCAGCCCCGTGGGGCCCCGAAATGAAAAACTGTTTTTT. This chain links TRBV5-1 with TRBJ1-4; weak D call: TRBD1 (5 bases). V lost 4 bases to trimming and J lost 5 bases, with 15 bases between them. Germline CDR1 reads SGHRS; CDR2 reads YFSETQ. The CDR3 sequence is 15 residues long.

This clone showed up just once. The chain carries TRBV28 and TRBJ1-4; TRBD1 might be the D (6 bases). Germline assignment: CDR1 MDHEN and CDR2 SYDVKM. V lost 8 bases and J 7 bases, leaving 11 bases between the germline ends. There are 12 residues in the CDR3. The CDR3 reads CASPPRGEKLFF. The DNA for the CDR3 is TGTGCCAGCCCCCCCAGGGGTGAAAAACTGTTTTTT.

There are a few counts of this clone. The rearrangement uses TRBV5-1 and TRBJ1-1, with unresolved D. CDR3 length: 17 amino acids. The germline gives CDR1 SGHRS, CDR2 YFSETQ. Trimming cost V 3 bases and J 0 bases, with 18 bases left between them. The CDR3 DNA is TGCGCCAGCAGCTCGGCCGGGAACCTTTTAATGAACACTGAAGCTTTCTTT. This encodes CASSSAGNLLMNTEAFF.

The chain links TRBV5-8 to TRBJ1-1, with TRBD1 as a possible D gene (6 bases). The CDR3 sequence is 15 residues long. Germline V lookup: CDR1 SGHTS, CDR2 YDEGEE. V lost 3 bases and J 1 base, leaving 13 bases between the germline ends. Written as DNA, the CDR3 is TGTGCCAGCAGCTATCAGACAGGCCAGAACACTGAAGCTTTCTTT. It translates to CASSYQTGQNTEAFF.

This chain joins TRBV19 and TRBJ2-3; TRBD1 agrees at 11 bases. Trimming took 6 bases from V and 4 from J; bases not matched to a gene: 6. This CDR3 has 15 amino acids. CDR1 is LNHDA and CDR2 is SQIVND in the germline V gene (reference sequence). CDR3 sequence reads: CASRLGQGAADTQYF. CDR3 DNA sequence: TGTGCCAGTAGGCTCGGACAGGGGGCTGCAGATACGCAGTATTTT.

This sequence joins TRBV5-6 and TRBJ2-2, with D unclear. The CDR3 is 11 amino acids. V was cut by 1 base and J by 8 bases, with 3 bases left in between. Looked up from germline, CDR1 is SGHDT and CDR2 is YYEEEE. CDR3 in DNA: TGTGCCAGCAGCTTGATGGGGGAGCTGTTTTTT. Its translation is CASSLMGELFF.

This chain links TRBV6-5 with TRBJ2-1, with TRBD1 identical over 8 bases. Germline CDR1 reads MNHEY; CDR2 reads SVGAGI. The CDR3 consists of 15 residues. The trim removed 6 bases at V and 0 bases at J, leaving 4 bases unmatched. In DNA form, the CDR3 reads TGTGCCAGCAGCAAAACAGGGGGCTCCTACAATGAGCAGTTCTTC. Its protein product is CASSKTGGSYNEQFF.

This chain links TRBV5-5 with TRBJ2-1; 10 bases match TRBD2. The V segment lost 5 bases and the J segment 4 bases; nucleotides outside the gene matches: 9. CDR1 SGHKS and CDR2 YYEKEE come from the germline V gene (reference sequence). CDR3 length: 16 amino acids. The DNA for the CDR3 is TGTGCCAGCAGGCGTTTACTAGCGGGAAGATACAATGAGCAGTTCTTC. Protein product: CASRRLLAGRYNEQFF.

This chain connects TRBV4-1 to TRBJ1-1; D gene uncertain. CDR1 and CDR2 from the germline V gene are MGHRA and YSYEKL. Trimming left V 4 bases short and J 4 bases short, with 10 bases between. The CDR3 runs 13 residues. The CDR3 spells CASSPAVSTEAFF. In DNA form, the CDR3 reads TGCGCCAGCAGCCCGGCCGTGAGCACTGAAGCTTTCTTT.

The rearrangement links TRBV6-1 to TRBJ1-5, with D hard to call. CDR3 length: 13 residues. Germline assignment: CDR1 MNHNS and CDR2 SASEGT. V was trimmed by 7 bases and J by 4 bases, leaving 11 bases between them. The CDR3 sequence: CASIFGENQPQHF. As DNA, the CDR3 is TGTGCCAGCATATTCGGCGAAAATCAGCCCCAGCATTTT.

The chain uses TRBV5-6 and TRBJ1-5; TRBD1 is a possible D gene (5 bases). The V gene's germline CDR1 is SGHDT and CDR2 YYEEEE. This CDR3 has 14 residues. The germline V and J ends were trimmed by 3 bases and 6 bases, with 13 bases remaining between them. CDR3 protein: CASSWGGTRQPQHF. The CDR3 DNA sequence: TGTGCCAGCAGCTGGGGCGGGACGCGTCAGCCCCAGCATTTT.

The chain couples TRBV11-2 to TRBJ2-7; 8 bases align to TRBD2. V was clipped by 5 bases and J by 1 base; unmatched bases: 7. Per the germline V gene, CDR1 is SGHAT and CDR2 is FQNNGV. There are 15 residues in the CDR3. This CDR3 is CASSPGGTRSYEQYF. The CDR3 coding sequence is TGTGCCAGCAGCCCGGGGGGGACACGGTCCTACGAGCAGTACTTC.

The gene calls are TRBV5-1 and TRBJ2-3; tentative D call: TRBD2 (6 bases). Germline assignment: CDR1 SGHRS and CDR2 YFSETQ. Trimming cost V 3 bases and J 11 bases, with 16 bases left between them. The CDR3 covers 13 residues. In DNA form, the CDR3 reads TGCGCCAGCAGCTCCCTGGAGGGGTCTAGGCAGTATTTT. Amino acid sequence: CASSSLEGSRQYF.

V usage is TRBV10-3 and J usage is TRBJ1-1; 10 bases align to TRBD1. Germline V gene sequence: CDR1 ENHRY, CDR2 SYGVKD. V shed 0 bases and J 6 bases; nucleotides not matched to a gene: 7. This CDR3 has 16 amino acids. DNA for the CDR3: TGTGCCATCAGTGAGTCCAGGGGACAGGGGTTCCCTGAAGCTTTCTTT. Residues: CAISESRGQGFPEAFF.

The genes are TRBV25-1 and TRBJ1-2; D is possibly TRBD1 (5 bases). This CDR3 has 14 amino acids. Trimming removed 6 bases at V and 0 bases at J, with 11 bases between. Germline CDR1 and CDR2: MGHDK and SYGVNS. The CDR3 DNA reads as TGTGCCAGCAGCGAGGACACCTCTAACTATGGCTACACCTTC. Protein: CASSEDTSNYGYTF.

This chain links TRBV2 with TRBJ1-4; D not resolved. The CDR3 sequence is 11 residues long. Germline V gene data show CDR1 as SNHLY and CDR2 as FYNNEI. Trimming stripped 9 bases from V and 0 bases from J, with 2 bases between. In DNA form, the CDR3 reads TGTGCCAGTGCAACTAATGAAAAACTGTTTTTT. Protein: CASATNEKLFF.

The chain uses TRBV7-9 and TRBJ2-7, with 13 positions matching TRBD2. The V gene's germline CDR1 is SEHNR and CDR2 FQNEAQ (reference sequence). The CDR3 sequence is 17 residues long. The trim removed 1 base at V and 4 bases at J, leaving 7 bases unmatched. The DNA for the CDR3 is TGTGCCAGCAGCTTAGGGGGACTAGCGGGACTTGTATACGAGCAGTACTTC. This gives the protein CASSLGGLAGLVYEQYF.

The gene calls are TRBV2 and TRBJ1-2; TRBD1 matches at 7 bases. The CDR3 has 14 amino acids. In germline, CDR1 is SNHLY, CDR2 FYNNEI. The J segment lost 3 bases and the V segment lost 4 bases, leaving 5 bases of the junction unmatched. The CDR3 loop reads CASSGRDRYYGYTF. CDR3 sequence (DNA): TGTGCCAGCAGTGGAAGGGACAGATACTATGGCTACACCTTC.